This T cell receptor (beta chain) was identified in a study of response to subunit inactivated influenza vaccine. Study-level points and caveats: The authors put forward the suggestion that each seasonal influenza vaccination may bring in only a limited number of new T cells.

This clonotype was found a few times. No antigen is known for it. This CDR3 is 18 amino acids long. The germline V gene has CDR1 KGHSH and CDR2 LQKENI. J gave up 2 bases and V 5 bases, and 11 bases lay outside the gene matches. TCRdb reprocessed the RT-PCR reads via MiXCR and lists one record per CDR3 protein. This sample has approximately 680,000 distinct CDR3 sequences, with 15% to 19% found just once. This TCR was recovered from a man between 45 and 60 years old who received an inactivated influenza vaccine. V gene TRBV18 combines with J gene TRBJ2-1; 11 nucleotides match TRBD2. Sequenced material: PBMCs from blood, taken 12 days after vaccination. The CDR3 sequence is CASSVTSGAFKTYNEQFF. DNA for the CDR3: TGTGCCAGCTCAGTGACTAGCGGGGCCTTTAAAACCTACAATGAGCAGTTCTTC.